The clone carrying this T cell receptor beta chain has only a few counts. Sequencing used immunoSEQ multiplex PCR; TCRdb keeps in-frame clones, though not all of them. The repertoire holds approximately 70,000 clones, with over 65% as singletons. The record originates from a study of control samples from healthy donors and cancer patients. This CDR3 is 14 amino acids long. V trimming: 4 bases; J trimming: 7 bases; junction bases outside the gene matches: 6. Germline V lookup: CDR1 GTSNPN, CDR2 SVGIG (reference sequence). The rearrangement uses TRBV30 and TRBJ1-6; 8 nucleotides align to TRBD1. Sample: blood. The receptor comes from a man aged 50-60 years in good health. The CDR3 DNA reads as TGTGCCTGGAAGGACAGGGAGTACAATTCACCCCTCCACTTT. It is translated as CAWKDREYNSPLHF.